This T cell receptor (beta chain) was recorded in a study of shared clonotypes between healthy human individuals. General study findings and limits: The low donor count limited represented genetic and exposure-history diversity.

A remark on this clone: What it binds is unknown.

Replicate PCRs from sorted subsets contained roughly 220 ng DNA, which is around 30,000 T cell genomes. Generated by immunoSEQ multiplex PCR, the TCRdb table keeps only in-frame clones and is missing some. This sample has roughly 2 million clones, with approximately 95% found just once. V dropped 4 bases and J dropped 2; count of bases not matched to a gene: 5. The CDR3 loop spans 14 amino acids. Germline assignment: CDR1 SGHNT and CDR2 YYREEE (reference sequence). Positively selected for CCR7, the CD45RO-negative cells used as naive CD8 cells excluded terminally differentiated effector memory CD45RA+ cells.

Sample: naive CD8+ T cells sorted from blood. The clonotype was recovered from a man younger than 35 in good health. The rearrangement joins TRBV5-4 to TRBJ1-1, with TRBD1 matching 7 bases. The CDR3 is CASSHWDSNTEAFF. The DNA for the CDR3 is TGTGCCAGCAGCCACTGGGACAGCAACACTGAAGCTTTCTTT. The full variable domain, its missing parts supplied by reference TRBV5-4 and TRBJ1-1, is ETGVTQSPTHLIKTRGQQVTLRCSSQSGHNTVSWYQQALGQGPQFIFQYYREEENGRGNFPPRFSGLQFPNYSSELNVNALELDDSALYLCASSHWDSNTEAFFGQGTRLTVV.